These 29 T cell receptor beta chains were sequenced from one sample in a study of T cells in Graves' hyperthyroidism and ophthalmopathy. Regions amplified from RNA transcripts were the TCR beta CDR3 regions. HTBI primers were used for first-round RT-PCR of the TCR CDR3. TCRdb reanalysed the multiplex PCR reads using MiXCR and keeps one entry per CDR3 protein. This table has around 350,000 distinct CDR3 sequences, 20% to 25% appearing once. The sequenced sample was blood. Every receptor here comes from a man between 50 and 59 years old with Graves' hyperthyroidism.

This clonotype showed up just a few times. The chain employs TRBV7-9 and TRBJ2-7; perhaps TRBD2 as D (5 bases). The germline V gene has CDR1 SEHNR and CDR2 FQNEAQ (reference sequence). CDR3 length: 16 amino acids. V was trimmed by 4 bases and J by 3 bases, leaving 19 bases between them. The CDR3 nucleotides are TGTGCCAGCAGCTCAGGAGATATGGACGGAGGCTACGAGCAGTACTTC. Residues: CASSSGDMDGGYEQYF.

J is TRBJ1-2 and V is TRBV28; TRBD1 matches at 8 bases. J gave up 3 bases and V 6 bases, and 6 bases lay outside the gene matches. CDR3 length equals 14 residues. The germline CDR1 and CDR2 sequences are MDHEN and SYDVKM. Here the CDR3 reads CASRATGDYYGYTF. The CDR3 bases are TGTGCCAGCAGAGCGACAGGGGACTACTATGGCTACACCTTC.

There are a few counts of this clonotype. The V gene is TRBV5-6, the J gene TRBJ1-5; D is perhaps TRBD1 (6 bases). The CDR3 contains 15 residues. With 0 bases removed from V and 5 bases from J, the gap between germline ends came to 12 bases. Germline CDR1 and CDR2: SGHDT and YYEEEE. CDR3 DNA sequence: TGTGCCAGCAGCTTGGAGGGGGGGGCTGATCAGCCCCAGCATTTT. This translates into CASSLEGGADQPQHF.

This clonotype was detected ten times or more. The gene calls are TRBV2 and TRBJ2-1, with 10 bases lining up with TRBD1. The V gene's germline CDR1 is SNHLY and CDR2 FYNNEI. With V trimmed by 4 bases and J by 8 bases, 14 bases remained unmatched. The CDR3 totals 17 residues. CDR3 loop: CASSVRRRDRGVYEQFF. The CDR3 nucleotides are TGTGCCAGCAGTGTGCGGCGTCGGGACAGGGGTGTTTATGAGCAGTTCTTC.

As for this clonotype: Just one base apart from a much larger clone, this may be a read error. This CDR3 reads CASSRTGKYNEQFF. The CDR3 bases are TGTGCCAGCAGCCGGACAGGGAAATACAATGAGCAGTTCTTC. The gene calls are TRBV11-2 and TRBJ2-1; TRBD1 matches 8 bases. The trim removed 5 bases at V and 4 bases at J, leaving 4 bases unmatched. CDR3 size: 14 residues. CDR1 is SGHAT, CDR2 FQNNGV, per germline.

The J gene is TRBJ1-6, the V gene TRBV20-1; D is perhaps TRBD1 (6 bases). This CDR3 has 15 residues. Trimming took 1 base from V and 10 from J, leaving 17 bases between them. Germline-derived CDR1 and CDR2 are DFQATT and SNEGSKA (reference sequence). The chain's CDR3 is CSARGSTGNRSPLHF. CDR3 nucleotide sequence: TGCAGTGCTAGAGGATCAACAGGGAATCGATCACCCCTCCACTTT.

The chain joins TRBV27 to TRBJ2-5; 9 bases map to TRBD2. The germline V gene has CDR1 MNHEY and CDR2 SMNVEV (reference sequence). The CDR3 contains 13 residues. Trimming at V came to 10 bases and at J to 5 bases, leaving 8 bases not matched to a gene. The CDR3 coding sequence is TGTGCCACGGCGATAGCGGGAGTGGAGACCCAGTACTTC. Translating it yields CATAIAGVETQYF.

The table lists this clonotype with a few counts. The chain links TRBV3-1 to TRBJ1-2; D is unresolved. Trimming stripped 3 bases from V and 4 bases from J, with 12 bases between. This CDR3 has 14 amino acids. Per the germline V gene, CDR1 is LGHDT and CDR2 is YNNKEL (reference sequence). The chain's CDR3 is CASSQNGVLYGYTF. Here the CDR3 DNA reads TGTGCCAGCAGCCAGAACGGCGTTCTCTATGGCTACACCTTC.

This clonotype appeared many times. This chain joins TRBV2 and TRBJ2-1, with TRBD2 identical over 9 bases. Germline V gene data show CDR1 as SNHLY and CDR2 as FYNNEI. V dropped 5 bases and J dropped 5; count of bases not matched to a gene: 7. The CDR3 sequence is 15 residues long. In DNA form, the CDR3 reads TGTGCCAGCAGTCCCCGGACTAGCGTTGACAATGAGCAGTTCTTC. This codes for CASSPRTSVDNEQFF.

The CDR3 DNA follows: TGTGCCAGCAGTTTACTCTTTAATTCACCCCTCCACTTT. Amino acid sequence: CASSLLFNSPLHF. This rearrangement joins TRBV28 to TRBJ1-6, with D uncertain. The CDR3 spans 13 residues. V lost 2 bases, J lost 6 bases, and 5 bases lay in between. Germline V lookup: CDR1 MDHEN, CDR2 SYDVKM.

This clonotype was found many times. V gene TRBV12-3 or TRBV12-4 combines with J gene TRBJ2-1; 13 bases line up with TRBD2. The CDR3 has 14 amino acids. V lost 10 bases and J lost 10; bases outside the gene matches: 10. Here the CDR3 DNA reads TGTGCCAACGGACTAGCGGGAGCCACCGGGGAGCAGTTCTTC. Its translation is CANGLAGATGEQFF.

This clonotype showed up just a few times. V and J are TRBV7-9 and TRBJ1-4; no clear D. The CDR3 length is 14 residues. V shed 6 bases and J shed 5 bases, with 13 bases lying between them. Looked up from germline, CDR1 is SEHNR and CDR2 is FQNEAQ (reference sequence). The CDR3 DNA sequence: TGTGCCAGCAGTGTAGAAAGAGAGAATGAAAAACTGTTTTTT. Translation: CASSVERENEKLFF.

This clonotype has a handful of counts. The chain employs TRBV19 and TRBJ2-7; TRBD1 is a possible D gene (6 bases). The germline gives CDR1 LNHDA, CDR2 SQIVND (reference sequence). Trimming left V 3 bases short and J 7 bases short, with 13 bases between. The CDR3 is 13 residues long. The CDR3 here is CASSISWQGEQYF. CDR3 DNA: TGTGCCAGTAGTATTTCGTGGCAGGGGGAGCAGTACTTC.

This clonotype was seen more than once but under ten times. The rearrangement links TRBV2 to TRBJ2-5; TRBD1 agrees at 9 bases. This CDR3 spans 14 amino acids. Germline V gene lookup returns CDR1 SNHLY and CDR2 FYNNEI. J was trimmed by 12 bases and V by 4 bases; bases with no gene match: 12. CDR3 DNA sequence: TGTGCCAGCAGTGGATGGGACAGGGAACCCCCCAAGTACTTC. Translated, it gives CASSGWDREPPKYF.

This clonotype was seen at least ten times. The chain recombines TRBV6-1 with TRBJ2-1; possible D gene TRBD1, 7 bases. Germline V gene lookup returns CDR1 MNHNS and CDR2 SASEGT. This CDR3 contains 15 residues. V was pared by 7 bases and J by 7 bases, with 20 bases between. In DNA, the CDR3 is TGTGCCAGCATCCCCTACCCAGGGGGGCCAAATGAGCAGTTCTTC. This gives the protein CASIPYPGGPNEQFF.

The chain links TRBV11-3 to TRBJ1-1, with D perhaps TRBD1 (6 bases). The V gene lost 1 base and the J gene lost 2 bases, with 14 bases spanning the gap. Germline lookup yields CDR1 SGHNT and CDR2 YENEEA. The CDR3 runs 16 residues. CDR3 in DNA: TGTGCCAGCAGCTTAGTAGAGGTGACAGGAAACACTGAAGCTTTCTTT. It specifies CASSLVEVTGNTEAFF.

The genes are TRBV7-9 and TRBJ1-2, with a weak D call TRBD1 (6 bases). Germline assignment: CDR1 SEHNR and CDR2 FQNEAQ (reference sequence). V gave up 3 bases and J gave up 6 bases, with 17 bases separating them. The CDR3 sequence is 15 residues long. Here the CDR3 reads CASSLTGTWFDGYTF. Here the CDR3 DNA reads TGTGCCAGCAGCTTGACCGGGACATGGTTCGATGGCTACACCTTC.

This clonotype was observed many times. The chain is built from TRBV7-9 and TRBJ2-7, with a tentative D call TRBD1 (6 bases). The ends were cut back, 5 bases at V and 6 bases at J, with 14 bases in the middle. Germline loops: CDR1 SEHNR, CDR2 FQNEAQ (reference sequence). The CDR3 loop spans 13 amino acids. The CDR3 protein is CASSLITGPEQYF. CDR3 in DNA: TGTGCCAGCAGCCTAATAACAGGGCCCGAGCAGTACTTC.

The V and J genes are TRBV9 and TRBJ1-1; 7 bases align to TRBD1. V lost 4 bases, J lost 5 bases, and 20 bases stayed unmatched. This CDR3 is built from 18 residues. The germline gives CDR1 SGDLS, CDR2 YYNGEE. CDR3 sequence: CASSPSPGDSRWETEAFF. Written as DNA, the CDR3 is TGTGCCAGCAGCCCATCCCCTGGGGACAGCCGCTGGGAGACTGAAGCTTTCTTT.

This clonotype was observed at least ten times. V and J are TRBV28 and TRBJ1-1; no reliable D call. The CDR3 totals 12 residues. Trimming left V 7 bases short and J 1 base short, with 7 bases between. Germline V gene lookup returns CDR1 MDHEN and CDR2 SYDVKM. The DNA of the CDR3 is TGTGCCAGCAACCAAGGGAACACTGAAGCTTTCTTT. Translated: CASNQGNTEAFF.

DNA of the CDR3: TGTGCCAGTAGTCCTTTAAATGTGGATGAGCAGTTCTTC. It codes for CASSPLNVDEQFF. The chain recombines TRBV19 with TRBJ2-1; D is unclear. Germline loops: CDR1 LNHDA, CDR2 SQIVND (reference sequence). The V and J ends lost 5 bases and 8 bases respectively, with 13 bases between them. The CDR3 is 13 amino acids.

This clonotype has at least ten counts. This chain links TRBV7-2 with TRBJ2-3; TRBD2 aligns across 7 bases. Trimming at V came to 1 base and at J to 8 bases, leaving 9 bases not matched to a gene. The germline V gene encodes CDR1 SGHTA and CDR2 FQGNSA. This CDR3 is 15 amino acids long. DNA of the CDR3: TGTGCCAGCAGCTTAGATCTGGGGGGGAGACGTACGCAGTATTTT. This sequence encodes CASSLDLGGRRTQYF.

This chain connects TRBV11-3 to TRBJ2-7; TRBD1 is a possible D gene (6 bases). Deletions cut 3 bases from V and 2 bases from J, with 14 bases between. Germline CDR1 is SGHNT and CDR2 is YENEEA. The CDR3 consists of 15 residues. The DNA for the CDR3 is TGTGCCAGCAGCTTTCCCAGGGGTATGACCTACGAGCAGTACTTC. This gives the protein CASSFPRGMTYEQYF.

This rearrangement joins TRBV18 to TRBJ2-1, with no clear D. CDR1 is KGHSH and CDR2 is LQKENI in the germline V gene. Trimming took 6 bases from V and 5 from J, leaving 14 bases between them. This CDR3 has 14 amino acids. The CDR3 here is CASSTSRYNNEQFF. The CDR3 DNA reads as TGTGCCAGCTCTACCTCCAGGTACAACAATGAGCAGTTCTTC.

This clonotype appeared a few times. CDR3 amino acids: CASSLSPAGNVAEQYF. The CDR3 bases are TGTGCCAGCAGCTTAAGCCCGGCGGGAAACGTCGCCGAGCAGTACTTC. The chain carries TRBV7-3 and TRBJ2-7; perhaps TRBD2 as D (6 bases). The V and J ends lost 1 base and 6 bases respectively, with 19 bases between them. The germline V gene has CDR1 SGHTA and CDR2 FQGTGA. This CDR3 comprises 16 residues.

The chain joins TRBV20-1 to TRBJ2-7, with 7 positions matching TRBD2. Trimming removed 6 bases from V and 0 bases from J; junction bases left unmatched: 8. The germline gives CDR1 DFQATT, CDR2 SNEGSKA (reference sequence). There are 14 residues in the CDR3. DNA for the CDR3: TGCAGTGCCATCGGGACTATCCGCTCCTACGAGCAGTACTTC. Amino acids: CSAIGTIRSYEQYF.

Ten or more counts support this clonotype. The chain couples TRBV7-9 to TRBJ1-1; D is undetermined. V was shortened by 1 base and J by 1 base, with 4 bases between the two germline ends. CDR1 and CDR2 from the germline V gene are SEHNR and FQNEAQ (reference sequence). This CDR3 spans 13 amino acids. The chain's CDR3 is CASSLEANTEAFF. For the CDR3, the DNA is TGTGCCAGCAGCTTAGAGGCGAACACTGAAGCTTTCTTT.

This clonotype was observed a handful of times. CDR3 in amino acids: CASSQLGASQYF. CDR3 nucleotides: TGTGCCAGCAGCCAACTCGGGGCCTCCCAGTATTTT. This chain links TRBV3-1 with TRBJ2-3; D may correspond to TRBD1 or TRBD2 (5 bases each). Trimming took 2 bases from V and 12 from J, leaving 12 bases between them. The V gene's germline CDR1 is LGHDT and CDR2 YNNKEL (reference sequence). The CDR3 is 12 amino acids.

V usage is TRBV2 and J usage is TRBJ2-3; TRBD2 matches at 11 bases. V lost 6 bases to trimming and J lost 0 bases; unmatched junction nucleotides: 2. CDR1 SNHLY and CDR2 FYNNEI come from the germline V gene. The CDR3 is 15 residues long. The CDR3 DNA is TGTGCCAGCAGGACTAGCGGGACTAGCACAGATACGCAGTATTTT. Translation gives CASRTSGTSTDTQYF.